This T cell receptor (beta chain) stems from a study of CD8+CD57+ T cells in acquired aplastic anemia. Across the whole study: The sorted CD4+ and CD8+ cells yielded an average about 3.3 ug of DNA. Healthy donor sequencing depth: some 10 million CD4+, 11 million to 14 million CD8+ reads.

Germline values: CDR1 KGHSH, CDR2 LQKENI. Trimming at V came to 3 bases and at J to 5 bases, leaving 10 bases not matched to a gene. CDR3 length equals 15 residues. This clonotype has only a few counts. The antigen is not known. TCR beta VDJ combinations and CDR3 sequences were profiled from genomic DNA. TCRdb recomputed calls from the reads with MiXCR, one row per CDR3 protein. The sample gives some 200,000 distinct CDR3 sequences, 34% of which show up once; roughly 1.1% is in the top ten. Study-wide results and caveats: Patients and controls shared 25 to 35 CD8+ CDR3 sequences, highly expressed in patients. Controls did not differ significantly from patients in CD8+ Simpson's diversity.

The sequenced material came from sorted CD4+, CD8+, or CD8+CD57+ T cells (not recorded which) from PBMCs. The TCR originated in a human donor in good health, serving as a control. The rearrangement uses TRBV18 and TRBJ2-7, with 7 bases that match TRBD1. CDR3 sequence reads: CASSPGTALQHEQYF. The CDR3 DNA sequence: TGTGCCAGCTCACCGGGGACAGCTCTCCAACACGAGCAGTACTTC. The variable domain in full, with the rest retrieved from reference TRBV18 and TRBJ2-7, is NAGVMQNPRHLVRRRGQEARLRCSPMKGHSHVYWYRQLPEEGLKFMVYLQKENIIDESGMPKERFSAEFPKEGPSILRIQQVVRGDSAAYFCASSPGTALQHEQYFGPGTRLTVT.